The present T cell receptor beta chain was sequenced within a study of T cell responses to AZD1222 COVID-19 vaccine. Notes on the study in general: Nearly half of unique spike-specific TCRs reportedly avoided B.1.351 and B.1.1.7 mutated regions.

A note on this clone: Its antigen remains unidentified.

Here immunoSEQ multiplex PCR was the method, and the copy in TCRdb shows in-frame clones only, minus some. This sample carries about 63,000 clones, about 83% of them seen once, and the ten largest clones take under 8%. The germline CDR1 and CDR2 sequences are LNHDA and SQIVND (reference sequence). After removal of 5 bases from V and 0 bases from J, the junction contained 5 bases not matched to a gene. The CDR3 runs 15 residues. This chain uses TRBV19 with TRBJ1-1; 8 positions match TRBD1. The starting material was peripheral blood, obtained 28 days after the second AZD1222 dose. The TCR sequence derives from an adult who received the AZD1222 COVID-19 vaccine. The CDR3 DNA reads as TGTGCCAGTAGTCGAGGGGACAGGTTGAACACTGAAGCTTTCTTT. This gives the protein CASSRGDRLNTEAFF.